This is a list of T cell receptor beta chains from one sample in a study of OX40 agonist ivuxolimab in advanced cancers. Generated by immunoSEQ multiplex PCR, the TCRdb table keeps only in-frame clones and is missing some. The table lists 75,000 to 95,000 clones, 92% of them singletons. Here the sequenced sample was CD4+ or CD8+ T cells sorted from blood, taken in a trial of the OX40 agonist ivuxolimab. The receptors derive from an adult with an advanced solid tumor such as melanoma, head and neck, liver or kidney cancer. CDR3s include the opening cysteine and the closing phenylalanine or tryptophan. D genes are given only for firm matches. Clone size is given for some rows only: seen once, a few or many times, or a class if the clone is expanded.

>.|TRBJ1-1|.|TRBV6-5
CASSALSDGNTEAFF
TGTGCCAGCAGTGCGCTAAGTGACGGGAACACTGAAGCTTTCTTT
>.|TRBJ2-5|.|TRBV6-5
CASSYSGLETQYF
TGTGCCAGCAGTTACTCAGGGCTAGAGACCCAGTACTTC
>TRBD2|TRBJ2-7|.|TRBV9
CASSVSTSGVYEQYF
TGTGCCAGCAGCGTATCGACTAGCGGGGTATACGAGCAGTACTTC
>.|TRBJ2-3|.|TRBV11-3
CASRGTGLSTDTQYF
TGTGCCAGCCGGGGGACTGGACTTAGCACAGATACGCAGTATTTT
>.|TRBJ2-7|.|TRBV21-1
CASSKERSHGEQYF
TGTGCCAGCAGCAAAGAAAGGTCCCATGGCGAGCAGTACTTC
>TRBD1|TRBJ2-7|.|TRBV6-1
CASSDRQGAVYEQYF
TGTGCCAGCAGCGATCGACAGGGGGCGGTTTACGAGCAGTACTTC
>.|TRBJ1-3|.|TRBV7-9
CASSTGGEGNTIYF
TGTGCCAGCAGCACCGGGGGGGAGGGAAACACCATATATTTT
>TRBD2|TRBJ2-7|.|TRBV5-4
CASSRPAGGSSYEQYF
TGTGCCAGCAGCAGGCCGGCGGGGGGGAGCTCCTACGAGCAGTACTTC
>.|TRBJ1-4|.|TRBV7-2
CASSLVSGEEKLFF
TGTGCCAGCAGCTTAGTGTCGGGGGAGGAAAAACTGTTTTTT
>TRBD2|TRBJ2-7|.|TRBV19
CASSSGRGDEQYF
TGTGCCAGCTCTAGCGGGAGAGGCGACGAGCAGTACTTC
>.|TRBJ1-5|few|TRBV18
CASSRGEARQPQHF
TGTGCCAGCTCCCGGGGGGAGGCCCGCCAGCCCCAGCATTTT
>TRBD2|TRBJ2-2|.|TRBV7-9
CASSHDLAGESGELFF
TGTGCCAGCAGCCACGATCTAGCGGGAGAATCCGGGGAGCTGTTTTTT
>.|TRBJ1-2|.|TRBV5-6
CASSLARYYGYTF
TGTGCCAGCAGCTTGGCCAGATACTATGGCTACACCTTC
>TRBD1|TRBJ2-1|.|TRBV9
CASSPRDSSYNEQFF
TGTGCCAGCAGCCCCCGGGACAGCTCCTACAATGAGCAGTTCTTC
>.|TRBJ2-5|.|TRBV5-1
CASAAVLAGGRETQYF
TGCGCCAGCGCCGCGGTTCTAGCCGGAGGGAGAGAGACCCAGTACTTC
>TRBD2|TRBJ2-7|.|TRBV6-1
CASRGTSGYEQYF
TGTGCCAGCCGCGGGACTAGCGGCTACGAGCAGTACTTC
>TRBD1|TRBJ1-2|.|TRBV2
CASSLDRAGYTF
TGTGCCAGCAGTCTGGACAGGGCAGGCTACACCTTC
>.|TRBJ2-1|.|TRBV7-2
CASSFYGMYHEQFF
TGTGCCAGCAGCTTCTATGGGATGTATCATGAGCAGTTCTTC
>.|TRBJ2-7|.|TRBV4-2
CASSQTGEGGAYEQYF
TGTGCCAGCAGCCAGACAGGGGAGGGGGGGGCCTACGAGCAGTACTTC
>.|TRBJ1-3|.|TRBV5-1
CASSRGLVSGNTIYF
TGCGCCAGCAGCCGAGGGCTGGTCTCTGGAAACACCATATATTTT
>.|TRBJ2-3|.|TRBV5-1
CASSSLGGSRYQNTQYF
TGCGCCAGCAGCTCCCTGGGTGGCAGCCGATACCAAAATACGCAGTATTTT
>.|TRBJ2-2|.|TRBV2
CASRGVVRTGELFF
TGTGCCAGCAGGGGGGTTGTAAGGACCGGGGAGCTGTTTTTT
>TRBD2|TRBJ2-2|.|TRBV7-6
CASSLLAGGTGELFF
TGTGCCAGCAGCTTACTAGCGGGAGGGACCGGGGAGCTGTTTTTT
>TRBD1|TRBJ2-3|once|TRBV7-9
CASSLEGTGTDTQYF
TGTGCCAGCAGCTTAGAAGGGACAGGCACAGATACGCAGTATTTT
>TRBD1|TRBJ1-5|.|TRBV27
CASSFGTGLLGNQPQHF
TGTGCCAGCAGTTTCGGGACAGGCTTGTTGGGCAATCAGCCCCAGCATTTT
>.|TRBJ2-3|.|TRBV19
CASSIAGELTDTQYF
TGTGCCAGTAGTATAGCGGGAGAGCTCACAGATACGCAGTATTTT
>TRBD1|TRBJ1-5|.|TRBV10-3
CAIRPGQGNQPQHF
TGTGCCATCAGACCGGGACAGGGGAATCAGCCCCAGCATTTT
>.|TRBJ1-4|.|TRBV7-2
CASSLTATNEKLFF
TGTGCCAGCAGCCTGACAGCAACTAATGAAAAACTGTTTTTT
>TRBD2|TRBJ2-3|.|TRBV29-1
CSLQRVAGITDTQYF
TGCAGCCTACAGAGGGTAGCGGGGATCACAGATACGCAGTATTTT
>TRBD1|TRBJ1-1|.|TRBV23-1
CASSQGQGNTEAFF
TGCGCCAGCAGTCAGGGACAGGGGAACACTGAAGCTTTCTTT
>.|TRBJ2-7|.|TRBV4-2
CASSQLVTGSDHDAPYEQYF
TGTGCCAGCAGCCAACTCGTGACAGGTTCCGACCATGATGCGCCCTACGAGCAGTACTTC
>TRBD2|TRBJ2-3|.|TRBV5-4
CASSLVAGGPRDTQYF
TGTGCCAGCAGCTTGGTAGCGGGAGGACCCCGAGATACGCAGTATTTT